This T cell receptor (beta chain) stems from a study of tumor and adjacent non-tumor tissue in lung cancer. TCRbeta libraries were built with three rounds of nested PCR, modified from ARM-PCR. TCRdb ran MiXCR on the multiplex PCR reads and lists one entry per CDR3 protein. The repertoire consists of tens of thousands of distinct CDR3 sequences, with around 65% occurring once and the leading ten covering 25% to 35%. Comments on this clonotype: Since a much larger clone is just one base distant, this may be a read error. No conserved phenylalanine or tryptophan ends this CDR3, so it is likely a read error.

Germline values: CDR1 SGHNT, CDR2 YYREEE (reference sequence). V was clipped by 1 base and J by 5 bases, with 5 bases between them. The CDR3 consists of 12 residues. The template was RNA from unsorted bulk tissue. More than 3 cm separated this lung sample from the edge of the tumor. This TCR was recovered from a woman aged 50 to 60 with non-small cell lung cancer. This chain connects TRBV5-4 to TRBJ2-3, with D unclear. The sequenced sample was distant non-tumor lung tissue. The CDR3 coding sequence is TGTGCCAGCAGCTTGTTCTTAGATACGCAGTATTTG. Amino acids: CASSLFLDTQYL.